Below are 23 T cell receptor beta chains sequenced from a single sample in a study of blood T cell repertoires in COVID-19. Sequenced by immunoSEQ multiplex PCR; TCRdb stores in-frame clones only, minus some. This table holds some 48,000 clones, approximately 84% found once. Sequenced sample: peripheral blood. These receptors came from a man aged 45-60 years with acute or convalescent COVID-19.

The chain links TRBV10-1 to TRBJ1-2; D is ambiguous. The CDR3 is 12 residues long. Trimming removed 6 bases from V and 8 bases from J, with 13 bases in between. Germline-derived CDR1 and CDR2 are WNHNN and SYGVQD (reference sequence). As DNA, the CDR3 is TGCGCCAGCAGCGTCCCCACAAGAGGCTACACCTTC. Translating gives CASSVPTRGYTF.

This sequence joins TRBV12-3 or TRBV12-4 and TRBJ2-5; maybe TRBD2 (6 bases). This CDR3 comprises 12 residues. Trimming removed 6 bases at V and 5 bases at J, with 10 bases between. The CDR3 is CASSRGRETQYF. For the CDR3, the DNA is TGTGCCAGCAGCAGAGGGAGGGAGACCCAGTACTTC.

The chain links TRBV28 to TRBJ1-2; D remains unclear. CDR3 length equals 14 residues. Trimming shortened V by 6 bases and J by 5 bases, and 16 bases separated the two germline ends. Germline loops: CDR1 MDHEN, CDR2 SYDVKM. Here the CDR3 DNA reads TGTGCCAGCAGCTACCCGGCACCCAGGTATGGCTACACCTTC. Encoded protein: CASSYPAPRYGYTF.

The chain couples TRBV7-9 to TRBJ1-2, with 9 nucleotides matching TRBD1. Losses at the gene ends were 5 bases for V and 7 bases for J; bases not matched to a gene: 8. This CDR3 region has 14 residues. Looked up from germline, CDR1 is SEHNR and CDR2 is FQNEAQ (reference sequence). The DNA for the CDR3 is TGTGCCAGCAGCACCGGGACAGGGAGGATTGGCTACACCTTC. Protein: CASSTGTGRIGYTF. The full variable domain, in which reference TRBV7-9 and TRBJ1-2 provide the parts outside the CDR3, is DTGVSQNPRHKITKRGQNVTFRCDPISEHNRLYWYRQTLGQGPEFLTYFQNEAQLEKSRLLSDRFSAERPKGSFSTLEIQRTEQGDSAMYLCASSTGTGRIGYTFGSGTRLTVV.

This sequence joins TRBV7-3 and TRBJ2-2; D perhaps matches TRBD2 (7 bases). V was trimmed by 5 bases and J by 3 bases, leaving 10 bases between them. The CDR3 is 14 amino acids. Germline CDR1 reads SGHTA; CDR2 reads FQGTGA. The CDR3 DNA is TGTGCCAGCAGCAGGGGGGGAGACACCGGGGAGCTGTTTTTT. It encodes CASSRGGDTGELFF. Combining the CDR3 with reference TRBV7-3 and TRBJ2-2 gives the whole variable domain GAGVSQTPSNKVTEKGKYVELRCDPISGHTALYWYRQSLGQGPEFLIYFQGTGAADDSGLPNDRFFAVRPEGSVSTLKIQRTERGDSAVYLCASSRGGDTGELFFGEGSRLTVL.

This clone was seen a single time. This chain joins TRBV5-1 and TRBJ2-5; D possibly corresponds to TRBD1 (6 bases). The CDR3 spans 14 residues. CDR1 and CDR2 from the germline V gene are SGHRS and YFSETQ. V lost 3 bases and J 1 base, leaving 10 bases between the germline ends. CDR3 sequence: CASSSGQIQETQYF. As DNA, the CDR3 is TGCGCCAGCAGCTCGGGACAAATCCAAGAGACCCAGTACTTC.

The chain links TRBV6-5 to TRBJ1-5; D may be TRBD1 (6 bases). Trimming removed 3 bases at V and 14 bases at J, with 14 bases between. Germline values: CDR1 MNHEY, CDR2 SVGAGI. The CDR3 runs 12 residues. The chain's CDR3 is CASSYLQGSKHF. DNA of the CDR3: TGTGCCAGCAGTTATTTACAGGGCTCAAAGCATTTT.

The chain carries TRBV4-2 and TRBJ1-5; 9 bases agree with TRBD1. Per the germline V gene, CDR1 is LGHNA and CDR2 is YNFKEQ. The junction had 4 bases not matched to a gene; V was cut back by 1 base and J by 3 bases. The CDR3 length is 16 residues. The CDR3 here is CASSQGQGGYNQPQHF. Written as DNA, the CDR3 is TGTGCCAGCAGCCAAGGACAGGGGGGTTACAATCAGCCCCAGCATTTT.

Here the CDR3 DNA reads TGTGCCAGCAGCTTGCCCAGGCAGCGGGCACCTGCGAGGGGTGCAGATACGCAGTATTTT. It codes for CASSLPRQRAPARGADTQYF. This chain joins TRBV13 and TRBJ2-3, with a tentative D call TRBD2 (6 bases). The V end lost 3 bases, the J end lost 4 bases, and 29 bases lay between the germline ends. Germline CDR1 reads PRHDT; CDR2 reads FYEKMQ (reference sequence). The CDR3 runs to 20 residues.

This chain uses TRBV5-3 with TRBJ1-4; unclear D gene. TRBV5-3 is reported as an ORF; its role is uncertain. The length of the CDR3 is 15 residues. V was trimmed by 3 bases and J by 4 bases, leaving 13 bases between them. The CDR3 DNA follows: TGTGCCAGAAGCTGTGACGGGAAGAATAATGAAAAACTGTTTTTT. This codes for CARSCDGKNNEKLFF.

The V call is TRBV5-1, the J call TRBJ1-2, with D hard to call. The CDR3 totals 15 residues. Trimming stripped 6 bases from V and 2 bases from J, with 17 bases between. The germline CDR1 and CDR2 sequences are SGHRS and YFSETQ. In DNA, the CDR3 is TGCGCCAGCACGCCTTCGGCGGAGGTAAACTATGGCTACACCTTC. Its translation is CASTPSAEVNYGYTF.

This clone was seen once. V and J are TRBV18 and TRBJ1-1, with a possible D match to TRBD1 (6 bases). Germline V CDR1 and CDR2: KGHSH, LQKENI. The CDR3 totals 14 residues. V was clipped by 2 bases and J by 1 base, with 8 bases between them. CDR3 bases: TGTGCCAGCTCACCATTGGGACAGAACACTGAAGCTTTCTTT. It codes for CASSPLGQNTEAFF.

The chain has TRBV4-1 and TRBJ1-2, with D uncertain. V lost 3 bases and J lost 0, with 17 bases in between. Germline-derived CDR1 and CDR2 are MGHRA and YSYEKL. The length of the CDR3 is 17 residues. The CDR3 bases are TGCGCCAGCAGCCAGTCCGAGGGTTTGATGACTAACTATGGCTACACCTTC. Translated: CASSQSEGLMTNYGYTF.

V and J are TRBV7-2 and TRBJ2-7; TRBD2 matches 11 bases. The CDR3 loop spans 16 amino acids. Germline loops: CDR1 SGHTA, CDR2 FQGNSA. The ends lost 2 bases at V and 0 bases at J; junction bases unmatched: 3. The DNA for the CDR3 is TGTGCCAGCAGCTTAAGACTAGCGGGGAACTCCTACGAGCAGTACTTC. This codes for CASSLRLAGNSYEQYF.

The genes are TRBV30 and TRBJ2-7, with TRBD1 matching over 9 bases. After removal of 2 bases from V and 3 bases from J, the junction contained 2 bases not matched to a gene. CDR3 length: 13 amino acids. The germline CDR1 and CDR2 sequences are GTSNPN and SVGIG (reference sequence). In nucleotides, the CDR3 is TGTGCCTGGAGTAGACAGGGGGTCTACGAGCAGTACTTC. Amino acid sequence: CAWSRQGVYEQYF.

CDR3 sequence (DNA): TGTGCCAGCAGCCAACCCAGGGGGGTTAGCACAGATACGCAGTATTTT. This sequence encodes CASSQPRGVSTDTQYF. V usage is TRBV3-1 (or the pseudogene TRBV3-2) and J usage is TRBJ2-3; the D gene is possibly TRBD1 (7 bases). The V end was cut by 2 bases, the J end by 0 bases, with 12 bases between. Germline CDR1 reads LGHDT; CDR2 reads YNNKEL (reference sequence). The CDR3 sequence is 16 residues long.

This chain uses TRBV12-3 or TRBV12-4 with TRBJ2-7, with TRBD2 as a possible D gene (6 bases). V shed 6 bases and J shed 6 bases, with 12 bases lying between them. CDR3 length equals 12 residues. The chain's CDR3 is CASSWGTFEQYF. Written as DNA, the CDR3 is TGTGCCAGCAGCTGGGGGACTTTCGAGCAGTACTTC.

In its sample, this clone was seen once. V and J are TRBV9 and TRBJ1-6, with D uncertain. Germline CDR1 is SGDLS and CDR2 is YYNGEE. This CDR3 has 15 residues. Trimming took off 0 bases at V and 6 bases at J, with 10 bases between the two ends. The DNA for the CDR3 is TGTGCCAGCAGCGTAGGAGTGCAGGCTAATTCACCCCTCCACTTT. Its protein is CASSVGVQANSPLHF. Based on the CDR3 plus reference TRBV9 and TRBJ1-6, the full variable domain is DSGVTQTPKHLITATGQRVTLRCSPRSGDLSVYWYQQSLDQGLQFLIQYYNGEERAKGNILERFSAQQFPDLHSELNLSSLELGDSALYFCASSVGVQANSPLHFGNGTRLTVT.

V is TRBV6-5 and J is TRBJ2-2; 12 nucleotides line up with TRBD2. CDR1 is MNHEY, CDR2 SVGAGI, per germline. J was trimmed by 5 bases and V by 5 bases; bases with no gene match: 3. This CDR3 is 15 amino acids long. CDR3 nucleotide sequence: TGTGCCAGCAGTCAGACTAGCGGGAGTACCGGGGAGCTGTTTTTT. Translation: CASSQTSGSTGELFF.

The chain has TRBV30 and TRBJ2-5; a possible D gene is TRBD1 (5 bases). Trimming removed 0 bases at V and 1 base at J, with 9 bases between. The CDR3 has 14 amino acids. Germline V gene lookup returns CDR1 GTSNPN and CDR2 SVGIG (reference sequence). The chain's CDR3 is CAWSVGRAQETQYF. The CDR3 DNA reads TGTGCCTGGAGTGTAGGCAGGGCCCAAGAGACCCAGTACTTC.

The chain couples TRBV14 to TRBJ2-1; D remains unclear. The germline gives CDR1 SGHDN, CDR2 FVKESK. The ends were cut back, 1 base at V and 3 bases at J, with 4 bases in the middle. The CDR3 is 13 amino acids. The CDR3 here is CASSQVLYNEQFF. As DNA, the CDR3 is TGTGCCAGCAGCCAAGTACTCTACAATGAGCAGTTCTTC.

The V gene is TRBV6-6, the J gene TRBJ2-1, with 9 bases matching TRBD2. The trim removed 1 base at V and 6 bases at J, leaving 4 bases unmatched. Germline lookup yields CDR1 MNHNY and CDR2 SVGAGI (reference sequence). The CDR3 covers 15 residues. The CDR3 loop is CASSYLAGESNEQFF. CDR3 nucleotides: TGTGCCAGCAGTTACTTAGCGGGAGAAAGCAATGAGCAGTTCTTC.

CDR3: CASSQVSTSPSYEQYF. The CDR3 DNA reads as TGCGCCAGCAGCCAAGTCTCGACTAGCCCGTCCTACGAGCAGTACTTC. The rearrangement uses TRBV4-1 and TRBJ2-7; TRBD2 aligns across 7 bases. V trimming: 1 base; J trimming: 1 base; junction bases outside the gene matches: 7. Germline CDR1 is MGHRA and CDR2 is YSYEKL. The CDR3 length is 16 residues.